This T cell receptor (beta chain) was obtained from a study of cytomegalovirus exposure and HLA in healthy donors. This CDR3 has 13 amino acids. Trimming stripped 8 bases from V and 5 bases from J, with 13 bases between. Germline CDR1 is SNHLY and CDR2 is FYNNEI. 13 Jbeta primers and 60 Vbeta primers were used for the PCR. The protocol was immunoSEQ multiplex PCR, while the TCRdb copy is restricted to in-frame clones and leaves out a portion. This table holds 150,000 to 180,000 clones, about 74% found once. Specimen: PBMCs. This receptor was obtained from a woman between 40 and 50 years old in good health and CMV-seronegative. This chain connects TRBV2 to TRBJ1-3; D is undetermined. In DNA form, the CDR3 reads TGTGCCAGCGGGAGTATGGCGAGAAACACCATATATTTT. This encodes CASGSMARNTIYF.